This entry lists 30 T cell receptor beta chains sequenced from one sample in a study of blood T cell repertoires in COVID-19. Clones were read by immunoSEQ multiplex PCR, and TCRdb kept only the in-frame ones, dropping some. The sample yields about 170,000 clones, 70% to 90% seen once. The material sequenced was peripheral blood. These receptors all stem from a woman of 80 years or more in a cohort sampled during active or convalescent COVID-19.

This chain links TRBV5-1 with TRBJ2-7, with 8 bases aligning to TRBD1. The V segment lost 0 bases and the J segment 3 bases; nucleotides outside the gene matches: 5. This CDR3 region has 15 residues. Germline assignment: CDR1 SGHRS and CDR2 YFSETQ. In nucleotides, the CDR3 is TGCGCCAGCAGCTTGGAGACAGGGGTCGTCTACGAGCAGTACTTC. Its translation is CASSLETGVVYEQYF.

The V gene is TRBV19, the J gene TRBJ1-5; TRBD1 matches at 11 bases. This CDR3 region has 15 residues. Germline lookup yields CDR1 LNHDA and CDR2 SQIVND (reference sequence). J was trimmed by 4 bases and V by 6 bases; bases with no gene match: 5. The CDR3 DNA reads as TGTGCCAGTAGGTCCGGGACAGGGGGTAATCAGCCCCAGCATTTT. Its translation: CASRSGTGGNQPQHF.

The V and J genes are TRBV10-1 and TRBJ2-2; D is unclear. The CDR3 is 11 residues long. Trimming removed 5 bases from V and 5 bases from J, with 3 bases in between. Germline CDR1 is WNHNN and CDR2 is SYGVQD (reference sequence). This CDR3 reads CASSLTGELFF. Written as DNA, the CDR3 is TGCGCCAGCAGTCTGACCGGGGAGCTGTTTTTT.

This clone has a single count. The rearrangement joins TRBV7-9 to TRBJ1-2, with no clear D. Germline lookup yields CDR1 SEHNR and CDR2 FQNEAQ (reference sequence). The V and J ends lost 1 base and 6 bases respectively, with 18 bases between them. The CDR3 sequence is 16 residues long. The CDR3 loop is CASSLGQALGLNGYTF. CDR3 coding DNA: TGTGCCAGCAGCTTAGGTCAGGCCCTCGGACTGAATGGCTACACCTTC.

The chain couples TRBV18 to TRBJ2-7; D uncertain. Germline CDR1 KGHSH, CDR2 LQKENI. This CDR3 comprises 13 residues. Deletions cut 2 bases from V and 1 base from J, with 6 bases between. The DNA for the CDR3 is TGTGCCAGCTCACCATCTCTGTCCTACGAGCAGTACTTC. Residues: CASSPSLSYEQYF.

The V gene is TRBV28, the J gene TRBJ1-1; D is unclear. The CDR3 is 12 residues long. Trimming stripped 6 bases from V and 0 bases from J, with 5 bases between. CDR1 is MDHEN, CDR2 SYDVKM, per germline. The DNA for the CDR3 is TGTGCCAGCAGAACAGTGAACACTGAAGCTTTCTTT. It yields the protein CASRTVNTEAFF. Full variable domain (remainder filled in from reference TRBV28 and TRBJ1-1): DVKVTQSSRYLVKRTGEKVFLECVQDMDHENMFWYRQDPGLGLRLIYFSYDVKMKEKGDIPEGYSVSREKKERFSLILESASTNQTSMYLCASRTVNTEAFFGQGTRLTVV.

V and J are TRBV23-1 and TRBJ1-5; D perhaps matches TRBD1 (6 bases). TRBV23-1 has ORF status, its function being uncertain. Trimming took off 0 bases at V and 3 bases at J, with 12 bases between the two ends. The CDR3 totals 16 residues. The CDR3 DNA sequence: TGCGCCAGCAGTCAATCACTCAGGGGCCCCAATCAGCCCCAGCATTTT. Its translation: CASSQSLRGPNQPQHF.

This clone was seen once. The chain has TRBV6-5 and TRBJ2-5; D might be TRBD2 (6 bases). V lost 5 bases and J lost 5, with 15 bases in between. CDR3 length: 14 amino acids. Germline V gene lookup returns CDR1 MNHEY and CDR2 SVGAGI. CDR3 nucleotides: TGTGCCAGCAGTACCTTCGGGAGTAGGGAGACCCAGTACTTC. Translating gives CASSTFGSRETQYF.

V and J are TRBV24-1 and TRBJ2-2; possibly TRBD2 for D (5 bases). This CDR3 is built from 16 residues. Trimming left V 3 bases short and J 1 base short, with 11 bases between. In germline, CDR1 is KGHDR, CDR2 SFDVKD. The CDR3 nucleotides read TGTGCCACCAGTGATGTGAGGGATGAGAACACCGGGGAGCTGTTTTTT. The encoded protein is CATSDVRDENTGELFF.

V gene TRBV27 combines with J gene TRBJ2-2; TRBD1 agrees at 8 bases. The V gene's germline CDR1 is MNHEY and CDR2 SMNVEV (reference sequence). Germline trimming cut 6 bases from V and 2 bases from J; bases unmatched to any gene: 8. This CDR3 region has 16 residues. The CDR3 DNA is TGTGCCAGCAGATCGACAGGGGTGGGAAACACCGGGGAGCTGTTTTTT. It is translated as CASRSTGVGNTGELFF.

This chain connects TRBV5-4 to TRBJ1-3; 7 positions match TRBD1. V dropped 3 bases and J dropped 1; count of bases not matched to a gene: 1. This CDR3 has 14 amino acids. The V gene's germline CDR1 is SGHNT and CDR2 YYREEE (reference sequence). The CDR3 loop is CASSSRGSGNTIYF. DNA of the CDR3: TGTGCCAGCAGCTCCAGGGGGTCTGGAAACACCATATATTTT.

This chain joins TRBV6-5 and TRBJ2-1, with D possibly TRBD1 on 6 matching bases. V lost 0 bases and J 3 bases, leaving 12 bases between the germline ends. Germline CDR1 MNHEY, CDR2 SVGAGI. There are 16 residues in the CDR3. CDR3 sequence reads: CASSYSAGAFYNEQFF. In DNA form, the CDR3 reads TGTGCCAGCAGTTACTCGGCAGGGGCCTTCTACAATGAGCAGTTCTTC.

The chain has TRBV7-9 and TRBJ2-5, with no clear D. V was shortened by 4 bases and J by 0 bases, with 15 bases between the two germline ends. In germline, CDR1 is SEHNR, CDR2 FQNEAQ (reference sequence). The CDR3 is 16 residues long. CDR3: CASSSASSTYQETQYF. The DNA for the CDR3 is TGTGCCAGCAGCTCCGCGTCTTCAACCTACCAAGAGACCCAGTACTTC.

This clone was recorded only once. The chain carries TRBV11-3 and TRBJ1-1; the D is unclear. The V gene lost 2 bases and the J gene lost 0 bases, with 10 bases spanning the gap. The CDR3 length is 15 residues. Per germline, CDR1 SGHNT and CDR2 YENEEA. As DNA, the CDR3 is TGTGCCAGCAGCTTAAGCGGTCCGCTGAACACTGAAGCTTTCTTT. This codes for CASSLSGPLNTEAFF.

This rearrangement joins TRBV4-1 to TRBJ1-6; weak D call: TRBD1 (5 bases). Trimming left V 2 bases short and J 6 bases short, with 17 bases between. Germline CDR1 reads MGHRA; CDR2 reads YSYEKL. The CDR3 has 17 amino acids. The CDR3 bases are TGCGCCAGCAGCCAACCCGCAGGAACAAGGGGTAATTCACCCCTCCACTTT. This sequence encodes CASSQPAGTRGNSPLHF.

The chain links TRBV9 to TRBJ1-5, with 8 bases that match TRBD1. The CDR3 runs 15 residues. With 0 bases clipped from V and 9 bases from J, the junction kept 8 bases outside the gene matches. Per germline, CDR1 SGDLS and CDR2 YYNGEE. For the CDR3, the DNA is TGTGCCAGCAGCGTAGAGGGGACAGGCGAGGGGCCCCAGCATTTT. As protein: CASSVEGTGEGPQHF.

The V call is TRBV14, the J call TRBJ2-5, with TRBD2 matching 7 bases. The germline V gene has CDR1 SGHDN and CDR2 FVKESK. Germline trimming cut 7 bases from V and 5 bases from J; bases unmatched to any gene: 7. The CDR3 is 13 residues long. The CDR3 DNA reads TGTGCCAGCAACTCCTGGGAGGGGGAGACCCAGTACTTC. It codes for CASNSWEGETQYF.

This sequence joins TRBV11-2 and TRBJ2-1, with D perhaps TRBD2 (7 bases). Trimming shortened V by 5 bases and J by 3 bases, and 17 bases separated the two germline ends. The CDR3 has 16 residues. Germline lookup yields CDR1 SGHAT and CDR2 FQNNGV. CDR3 bases: TGTGCCAGCAGCGGCTGGCGGGGGCGCGACTACAATGAGCAGTTCTTC. Translation gives CASSGWRGRDYNEQFF.

This clone was seen once. The chain carries TRBV10-3 and TRBJ2-3; no clear D. Per the germline V gene, CDR1 is ENHRY and CDR2 is SYGVKD. The V end lost 6 bases, the J end lost 0 bases, and 13 bases lay between the germline ends. This CDR3 comprises 15 residues. CDR3 DNA: TGTGCCATCAGAAACAGCAATCCTAGCACAGATACGCAGTATTTT. Translating gives CAIRNSNPSTDTQYF.

V is TRBV29-1 and J is TRBJ1-5; no reliable D call. CDR1 and CDR2 from the germline V gene are SQVTM and ANQGSEA. The CDR3 runs 15 residues. The V end was cut by 5 bases, the J end by 4 bases, with 18 bases between. CDR3 sequence reads: CSVLVDLGENQPQHF. The CDR3 DNA reads TGCAGCGTTCTGGTCGACCTCGGAGAAAATCAGCCCCAGCATTTT.

This clone was seen a single time. J is TRBJ1-1 and V is TRBV4-1; weak D call: TRBD1 (6 bases). Germline V gives CDR1 MGHRA, CDR2 YSYEKL. CDR3 size: 15 residues. Trimming removed 1 base at V and 6 bases at J, with 15 bases between. The CDR3, as DNA: TGCGCCAGCAGCCAAGTTGGCAGGGGCAGGTCTGAAGCTTTCTTT. Protein sequence: CASSQVGRGRSEAFF.

This rearrangement joins TRBV5-1 to TRBJ1-4; D remains unclear. This CDR3 is 14 amino acids long. Germline CDR1 is SGHRS and CDR2 is YFSETQ. Trimming removed 1 base from V and 2 bases from J, with 6 bases in between. Written as DNA, the CDR3 is TGCGCCAGCAGCTTGAGGAGGACTAATGAAAAACTGTTTTTT. Amino acid sequence: CASSLRRTNEKLFF.

The rearrangement links TRBV7-6 to TRBJ1-4, with 8 nucleotides matching TRBD1. CDR3 length equals 17 residues. Trimming at V came to 1 base and at J to 6 bases, leaving 10 bases not matched to a gene. Per germline, CDR1 SGHVS and CDR2 FNYEAQ. The CDR3 DNA follows: TGTGCCAGCAGCTTAGAGGCAGGGGGCTTTAGTTATGAAAAACTGTTTTTT. Translation: CASSLEAGGFSYEKLFF.

The CDR3 DNA follows: TGTGCCAGCAGTTCTCCTTGGGACATTTATAGCAATCAGCCCCAGCATTTT. This encodes CASSSPWDIYSNQPQHF. This chain uses TRBV28 with TRBJ1-5; weak D call: TRBD1 (6 bases). Per germline, CDR1 MDHEN and CDR2 SYDVKM. Deletions cut 4 bases from V and 0 bases from J, with 16 bases between. The CDR3 loop spans 17 amino acids.

This chain uses TRBV5-1 with TRBJ2-3, with 7 bases identical to TRBD1. V trimming: 4 bases; J trimming: 2 bases; junction bases outside the gene matches: 13. The CDR3 covers 17 residues. The V gene's germline CDR1 is SGHRS and CDR2 YFSETQ. The CDR3 reads CASSQGVEIYSTDTQYF. The CDR3 nucleotides read TGCGCCAGCAGCCAGGGGGTCGAGATTTACTCCACAGATACGCAGTATTTT.

The gene calls are TRBV29-1 and TRBJ1-4, with D perhaps TRBD1 (6 bases). V lost 6 bases to trimming and J lost 7 bases, with 15 bases between them. The CDR3 totals 13 residues. Germline CDR1 and CDR2: SQVTM and ANQGSEA. The CDR3 DNA follows: TGCAGCGTCAACAGGGCACAAGGTGAAAAACTGTTTTTT. This encodes CSVNRAQGEKLFF.

The rearrangement joins TRBV4-2 to TRBJ1-2, with TRBD1 identical over 12 bases. J gave up 8 bases and V 6 bases, and 10 bases lay outside the gene matches. The germline CDR1 and CDR2 sequences are LGHNA and YNFKEQ. The CDR3 length is 15 residues. The DNA of the CDR3 is TGTGCCAGCAGACCCGGGGGACAGGGGGCGCGGGGCTACACCTTC. Encoded protein: CASRPGGQGARGYTF.

The rearrangement links TRBV30 to TRBJ1-1; the D is unclear. Germline V gene data show CDR1 as GTSNPN and CDR2 as SVGIG (reference sequence). The CDR3 is 13 residues long. V was clipped by 3 bases and J by 0 bases, with 8 bases between them. CDR3 DNA sequence: TGTGCCTGGAGAGTCGGAGTGAACACTGAAGCTTTCTTT. Translation: CAWRVGVNTEAFF.

The CDR3 region has the DNA TGTGCCAGCAGTTACCAGGAAGAGACCCAGTACTTC. Translation: CASSYQEETQYF. The chain combines TRBV6-2 or TRBV6-3 with TRBJ2-5; D unresolved. V lost 2 bases, J lost 3 bases, and 4 bases lay in between. The CDR3 loop spans 12 amino acids. CDR1 and CDR2 from the germline V gene are MNHEY and SVGEGT.

For the CDR3, the DNA is TGTGCCAGCAGCGAGAGGGGGCACACAGATACGCAGTATTTT. Translating gives CASSERGHTDTQYF. The genes are TRBV9 and TRBJ2-3; 7 bases agree with TRBD1. Trimming at V came to 3 bases and at J to 2 bases, leaving 3 bases not matched to a gene. This CDR3 region has 14 residues. In germline, CDR1 is SGDLS, CDR2 YYNGEE.